Listed below are T cell receptor beta chains from one sample, sequenced in a study of T cell changes during pregnancy in multiple sclerosis. Clones were sequenced by immunoSEQ multiplex PCR, and TCRdb holds only the in-frame ones, with some missing. The data contain about 70,000 clones, about 94% of them singletons. Source: peripheral blood, taken in the third trimester of pregnancy. The source is a female donor with multiple sclerosis, enrolled in a pregnancy study. Each CDR3 is given with its conserved first and last residue. A D gene is named only where the DNA matches it firmly. Clone size appears in some rows only: once, few, many, or a class for an expanded clone.

>TRBD2|TRBV5-1|TRBJ2-1|-
CASSLGSLSGGVYNEQFF
TGCGCCAGCAGCTTGGGGTCCTTAAGCGGGGGGGTTTACAATGAGCAGTTCTTC
>-|TRBV4-3|TRBJ2-6|-
CASSQERGGADSGANVLTF
TGCGCCAGCAGCCAAGAGCGTGGGGGCGCGGACTCTGGGGCCAACGTCCTGACTTTC
>-|TRBV19|TRBJ1-5|-
CASSITLAQPQHF
TGTGCCAGTAGTATAACCTTGGCTCAGCCCCAGCATTTT
>TRBD1|TRBV7-2|TRBJ2-1|once
CASSLGQVAYNEQFF
TGTGCCAGCAGCTTGGGACAGGTTGCCTACAATGAGCAGTTCTTC
>-|TRBV30|TRBJ2-7|once
CAWSVGQGDEQYF
TGTGCCTGGAGTGTAGGGCAGGGTGACGAGCAGTACTTC
>TRBD1|TRBV18|TRBJ1-2|-
CASSPDRGNYGYTF
TGTGCCAGCTCACCAGACAGGGGGAACTATGGCTACACCTTC
>-|TRBV7-7|TRBJ2-5|-
CASRNWGGLDETQYF
TGTGCCAGCAGAAATTGGGGGGGCCTTGACGAGACCCAGTACTTC
>TRBD2|TRBV7-6|TRBJ2-3|once
CASSFGLAPDTQYF
TGTGCCAGCAGCTTCGGACTAGCCCCAGATACGCAGTATTTT
>-|TRBV6-5|TRBJ2-1|-
CASSGLVYNEQFF
TGTGCCAGCAGTGGGCTTGTCTACAATGAGCAGTTCTTC
>TRBD1|TRBV19|TRBJ1-1|-
CASSSWPGGTGGMAFF
TGTGCCAGTAGCTCATGGCCTGGGGGGACAGGGGGCATGGCTTTCTTT
>TRBD1|TRBV6-9|TRBJ2-2|-
CASSQNTDRGNTGELFF
TGTGCCAGCAGTCAGAACACCGACAGGGGGAATACCGGGGAGCTGTTTTTT